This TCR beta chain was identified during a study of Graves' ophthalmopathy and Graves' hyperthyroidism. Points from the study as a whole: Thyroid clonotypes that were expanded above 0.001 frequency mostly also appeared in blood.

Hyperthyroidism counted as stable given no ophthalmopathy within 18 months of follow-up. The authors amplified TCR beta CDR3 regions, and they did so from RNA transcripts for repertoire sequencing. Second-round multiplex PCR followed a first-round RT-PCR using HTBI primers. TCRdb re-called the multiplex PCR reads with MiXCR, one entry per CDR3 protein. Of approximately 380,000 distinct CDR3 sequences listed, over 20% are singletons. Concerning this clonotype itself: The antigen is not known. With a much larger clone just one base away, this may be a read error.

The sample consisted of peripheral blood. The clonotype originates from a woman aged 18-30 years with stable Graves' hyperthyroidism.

The CDR3 DNA follows: TGCGCCAGCAGCCAGTCCTTCGGTACTGAAGCTTTCTTT. Translated, it gives CASSQSFGTEAFF. The V gene is TRBV4-3, the J gene TRBJ1-1; D unresolved. CDR3 length equals 13 residues. Germline CDR1 and CDR2: LGHNA and YSLEER. Deletions cut 3 bases from V and 5 bases from J, with 10 bases between.